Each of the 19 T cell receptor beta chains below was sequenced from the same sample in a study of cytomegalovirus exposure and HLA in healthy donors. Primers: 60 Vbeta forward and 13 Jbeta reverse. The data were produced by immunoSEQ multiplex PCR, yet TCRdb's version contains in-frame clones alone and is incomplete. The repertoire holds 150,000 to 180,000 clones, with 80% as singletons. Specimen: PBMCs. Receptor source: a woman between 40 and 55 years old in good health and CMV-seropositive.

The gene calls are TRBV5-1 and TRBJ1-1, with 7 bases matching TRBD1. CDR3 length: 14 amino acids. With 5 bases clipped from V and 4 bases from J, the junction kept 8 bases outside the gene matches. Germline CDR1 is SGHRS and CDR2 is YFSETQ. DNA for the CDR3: TGCGCCAGCAGAACAACCCCAGGGGGCACTGAAGCTTTCTTT. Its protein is CASRTTPGGTEAFF.

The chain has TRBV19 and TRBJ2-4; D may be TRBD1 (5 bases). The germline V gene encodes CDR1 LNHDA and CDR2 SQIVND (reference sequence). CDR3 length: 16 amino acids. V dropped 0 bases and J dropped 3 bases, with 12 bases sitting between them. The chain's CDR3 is CASSIEWQGLKNIQYF. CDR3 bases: TGTGCCAGTAGTATAGAATGGCAGGGCCTCAAAAACATTCAGTACTTC.

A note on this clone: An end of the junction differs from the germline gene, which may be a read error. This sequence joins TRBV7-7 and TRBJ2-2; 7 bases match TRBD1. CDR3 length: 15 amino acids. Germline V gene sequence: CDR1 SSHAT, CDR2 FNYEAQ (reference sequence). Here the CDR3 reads CASSSTTGPTGELFF. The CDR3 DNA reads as TGTGCTAGCAGCTCCACGACAGGGCCCACCGGGGAGCTGTTTTTT.

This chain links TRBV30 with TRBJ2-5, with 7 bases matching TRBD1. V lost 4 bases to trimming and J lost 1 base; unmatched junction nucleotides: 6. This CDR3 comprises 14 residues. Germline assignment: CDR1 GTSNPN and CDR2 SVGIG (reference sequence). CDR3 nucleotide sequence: TGTGCCTGGACCCCGACAGGGATCCAAGAGACCCAGTACTTC. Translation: CAWTPTGIQETQYF.

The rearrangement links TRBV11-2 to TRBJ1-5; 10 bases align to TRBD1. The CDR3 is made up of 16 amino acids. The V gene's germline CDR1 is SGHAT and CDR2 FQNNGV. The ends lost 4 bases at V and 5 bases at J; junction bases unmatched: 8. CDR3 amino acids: CASSSGDRGHDQPQHF. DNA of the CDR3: TGTGCCAGCAGCTCGGGGGACAGGGGTCACGATCAGCCCCAGCATTTT.

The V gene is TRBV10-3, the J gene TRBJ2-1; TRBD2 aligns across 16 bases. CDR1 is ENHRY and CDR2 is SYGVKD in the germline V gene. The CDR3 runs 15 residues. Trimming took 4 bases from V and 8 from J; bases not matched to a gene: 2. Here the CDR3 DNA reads TGTGCCATCAGTGGGGGACTAGCGGGAGGGGATGAGCAGTTCTTC. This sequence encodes CAISGGLAGGDEQFF.

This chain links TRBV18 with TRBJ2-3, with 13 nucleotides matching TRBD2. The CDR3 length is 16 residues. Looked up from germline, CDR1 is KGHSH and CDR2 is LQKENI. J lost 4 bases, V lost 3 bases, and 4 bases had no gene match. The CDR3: CASSPRGLAGADTQYF. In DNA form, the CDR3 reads TGTGCCAGCTCACCGCGCGGACTAGCGGGAGCAGATACGCAGTATTTT.

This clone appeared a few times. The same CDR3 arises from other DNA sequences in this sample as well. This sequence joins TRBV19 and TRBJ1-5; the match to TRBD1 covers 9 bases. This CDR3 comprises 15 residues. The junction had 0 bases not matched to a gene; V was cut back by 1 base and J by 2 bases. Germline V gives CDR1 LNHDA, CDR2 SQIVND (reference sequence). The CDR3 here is CASSIGTGGNQPQHF. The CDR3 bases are TGTGCCAGTAGTATAGGGACAGGGGGCAATCAGCCCCAGCATTTT.

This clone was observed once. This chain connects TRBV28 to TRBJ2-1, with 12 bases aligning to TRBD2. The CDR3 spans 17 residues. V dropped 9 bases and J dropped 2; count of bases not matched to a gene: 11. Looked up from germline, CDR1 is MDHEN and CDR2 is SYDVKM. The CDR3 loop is CASAVGLAGGPYNEQFF. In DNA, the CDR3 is TGTGCCAGTGCGGTGGGTCTAGCGGGAGGGCCCTACAATGAGCAGTTCTTC.

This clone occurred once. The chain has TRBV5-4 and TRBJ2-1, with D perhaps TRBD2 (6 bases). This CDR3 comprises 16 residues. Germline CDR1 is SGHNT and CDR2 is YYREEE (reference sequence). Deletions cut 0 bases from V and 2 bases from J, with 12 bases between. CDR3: CASSLAGQRAYNEQFF. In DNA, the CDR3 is TGTGCCAGCAGCTTGGCGGGCCAGCGGGCCTACAATGAGCAGTTCTTC. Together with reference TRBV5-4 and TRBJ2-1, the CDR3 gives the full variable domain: ETGVTQSPTHLIKTRGQQVTLRCSSQSGHNTVSWYQQALGQGPQFIFQYYREEENGRGNFPPRFSGLQFPNYSSELNVNALELDDSALYLCASSLAGQRAYNEQFFGPGTRLTVL.

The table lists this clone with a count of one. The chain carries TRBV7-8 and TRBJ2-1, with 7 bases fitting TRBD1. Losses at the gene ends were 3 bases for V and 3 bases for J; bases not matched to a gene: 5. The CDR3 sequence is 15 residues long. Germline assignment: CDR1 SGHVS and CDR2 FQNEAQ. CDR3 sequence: CASSFLDRFYNEQFF. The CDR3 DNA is TGTGCCAGCAGCTTTCTGGACAGGTTCTACAATGAGCAGTTCTTC.

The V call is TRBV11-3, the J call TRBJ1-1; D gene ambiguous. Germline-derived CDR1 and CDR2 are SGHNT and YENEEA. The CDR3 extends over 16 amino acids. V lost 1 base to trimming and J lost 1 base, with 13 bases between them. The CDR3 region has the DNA TGTGCCAGCAGCTTAGGGGTGGGCGCGAAGAACACTGAAGCTTTCTTT. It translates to CASSLGVGAKNTEAFF.

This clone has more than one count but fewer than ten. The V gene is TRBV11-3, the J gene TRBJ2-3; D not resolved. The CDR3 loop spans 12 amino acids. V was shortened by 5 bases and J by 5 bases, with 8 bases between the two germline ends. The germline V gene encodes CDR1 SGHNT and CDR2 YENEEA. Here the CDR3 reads CASSPQEDTQYF. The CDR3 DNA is TGTGCCAGCAGCCCCCAGGAAGATACGCAGTATTTT.

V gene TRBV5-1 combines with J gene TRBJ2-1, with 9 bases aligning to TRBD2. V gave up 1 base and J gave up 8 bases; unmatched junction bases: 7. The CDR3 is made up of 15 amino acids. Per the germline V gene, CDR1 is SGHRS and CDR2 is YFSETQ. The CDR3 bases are TGCGCCAGCAGCTTGTCTAGCGGGATGCCCTATGAGCAGTTCTTC. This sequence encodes CASSLSSGMPYEQFF.

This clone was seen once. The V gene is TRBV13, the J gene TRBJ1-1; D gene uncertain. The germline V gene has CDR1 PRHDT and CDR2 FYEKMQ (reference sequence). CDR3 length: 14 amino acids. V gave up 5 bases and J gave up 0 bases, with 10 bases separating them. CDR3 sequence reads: CASSRGVMNTEAFF. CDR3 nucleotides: TGTGCCAGCAGCCGCGGGGTCATGAACACTGAAGCTTTCTTT.

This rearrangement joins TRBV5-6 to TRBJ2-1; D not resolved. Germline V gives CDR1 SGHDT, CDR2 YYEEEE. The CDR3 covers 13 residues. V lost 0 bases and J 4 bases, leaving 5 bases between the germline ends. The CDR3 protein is CASSLGVYNEQFF. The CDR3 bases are TGTGCCAGCAGCTTGGGAGTATACAATGAGCAGTTCTTC.

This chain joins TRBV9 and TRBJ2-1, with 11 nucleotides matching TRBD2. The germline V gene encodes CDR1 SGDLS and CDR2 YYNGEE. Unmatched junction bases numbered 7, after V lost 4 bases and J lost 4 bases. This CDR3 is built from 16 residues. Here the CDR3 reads CASSTGTSGHYNEQFF. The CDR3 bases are TGTGCCAGCAGCACCGGGACTAGCGGACATTACAATGAGCAGTTCTTC. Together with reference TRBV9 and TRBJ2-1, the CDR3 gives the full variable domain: DSGVTQTPKHLITATGQRVTLRCSPRSGDLSVYWYQQSLDQGLQFLIQYYNGEERAKGNILERFSAQQFPDLHSELNLSSLELGDSALYFCASSTGTSGHYNEQFFGPGTRLTVL.

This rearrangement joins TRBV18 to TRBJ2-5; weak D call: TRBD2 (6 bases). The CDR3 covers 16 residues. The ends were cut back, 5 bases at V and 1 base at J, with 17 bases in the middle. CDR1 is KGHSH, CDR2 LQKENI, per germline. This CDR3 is CASSAEISAGQETQYF. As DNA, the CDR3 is TGTGCCAGCTCAGCCGAGATTTCAGCGGGCCAAGAGACCCAGTACTTC.

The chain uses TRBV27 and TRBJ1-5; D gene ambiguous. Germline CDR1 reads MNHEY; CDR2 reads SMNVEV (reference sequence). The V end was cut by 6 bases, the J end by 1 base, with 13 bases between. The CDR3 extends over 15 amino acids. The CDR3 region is CASSLGIASNQPQHF. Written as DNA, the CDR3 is TGTGCCAGCAGCCTCGGGATCGCAAGCAATCAGCCCCAGCATTTT.